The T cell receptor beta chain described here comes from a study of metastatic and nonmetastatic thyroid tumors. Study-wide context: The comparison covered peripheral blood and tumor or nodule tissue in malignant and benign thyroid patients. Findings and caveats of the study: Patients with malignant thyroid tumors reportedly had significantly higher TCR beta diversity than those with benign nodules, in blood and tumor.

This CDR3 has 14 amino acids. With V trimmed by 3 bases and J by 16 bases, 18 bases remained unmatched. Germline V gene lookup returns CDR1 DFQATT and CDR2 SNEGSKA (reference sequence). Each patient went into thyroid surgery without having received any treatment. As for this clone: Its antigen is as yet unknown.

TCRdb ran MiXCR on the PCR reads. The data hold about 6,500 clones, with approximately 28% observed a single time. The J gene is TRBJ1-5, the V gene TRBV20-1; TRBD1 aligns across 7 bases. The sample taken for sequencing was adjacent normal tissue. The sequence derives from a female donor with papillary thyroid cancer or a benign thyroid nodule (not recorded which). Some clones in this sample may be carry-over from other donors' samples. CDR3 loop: CSASDRDSNQPRHF. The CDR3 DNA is TGCAGTGCTAGCGACCGGGACAGCAATCAGCCCCGTCATTTT.